These 8 T cell receptor beta chains originate from one sample sequenced in a study of human CD8 memory T cell subsets. TPEX cells were CCR7+ PD-1+ TIGIT+ early memory CD8+ T cells with exhausted-like traits. TCR beta was sequenced from UMI-tagged 5' RACE libraries. Each CDR3 protein gets one entry in TCRdb, which reprocessed the 5' RACE reads and gives no DNA. This specimen shows around 6,800 distinct CDR3 sequences; the ten leading clones hold around 25%. The sequenced sample was CD8+ T cells from PBMCs. These receptors were taken from a human donor in good health.

V is TRBV7-6 and J is TRBJ2-7; TCRdb's D call, TRBD1, is unchecked because there is no DNA. Per the germline V gene, CDR1 is SGHVS and CDR2 is FNYEAQ. The CDR3 has 14 amino acids. CDR3 amino acids: CASSSTTGTSEQYF.

The V gene is TRBV9, the J gene TRBJ2-1; the TRBD2 assignment by TCRdb is unverifiable without DNA. Germline loops: CDR1 SGDLS, CDR2 YYNGEE. The CDR3 is 17 amino acids. This CDR3 is CASSVRLAGDKPAEQFF.

The chain joins TRBV9 to TRBJ2-7; absent DNA, TCRdb's TRBD2 call cannot be checked. CDR1 and CDR2 (germline): SGDLS, YYNGEE. CDR3 length equals 16 residues. This CDR3 reads CASSVAGRGISNEQYF.

Considering frequency, this clonotype is medium-sized (0.01 to 0.1%). This chain connects TRBV12-3 or TRBV12-4 to TRBJ1-1; the D call from TCRdb, TRBD1, cannot be confirmed without DNA. This CDR3 spans 14 amino acids. CDR3 residues: CASSQAGGGTEAFF.

The chain couples TRBV7-9 to TRBJ1-2; no DNA is available, so the TRBD1 call from TCRdb remains unchecked. Looked up from germline, CDR1 is SEHNR and CDR2 is FQNEAQ (reference sequence). The CDR3 is 14 residues long. CDR3 protein: CASSFSGNYYGYTF.

The CDR3 loop reads CASSLEPGEETQYF. V usage is TRBV7-6 and J usage is TRBJ2-5; TCRdb's D call, TRBD1, is unchecked because there is no DNA. Germline CDR1 is SGHVS and CDR2 is FNYEAQ. The CDR3 length is 14 residues.

V is TRBV7-8 and J is TRBJ1-5; absent DNA, TCRdb's TRBD1 call cannot be checked. The CDR3 covers 15 residues. Germline CDR1 SGHVS, CDR2 FQNEAQ. Here the CDR3 reads CASSLNRGINQPQHF.

The genes are TRBV5-1 and TRBJ2-7; without DNA, the TCRdb call of TRBD2 cannot be checked. Per the germline V gene, CDR1 is SGHRS and CDR2 is YFSETQ. There are 18 residues in the CDR3. The CDR3: CASSFTSGGKARPYEQYF.